One and the same sample provided the 29 T cell receptor beta chains below, sequenced in a study of shared clonotypes between healthy human individuals. Assay used: immunoSEQ multiplex PCR; TCRdb lists only in-frame clones, some missing. This repertoire shows some 2,500,000 clones, roughly 93% found once; its top ten account for roughly 0.36%. Sequencing was carried out using naive CD4+ T cells from PBMCs. Indicated subset: CD45RA+ positively selected. These receptors all come from a young man in good health. Some clones in this sample may be carry-over from other donors' samples.

The V call is TRBV6-5, the J call TRBJ2-1, with 9 bases matching TRBD2. V dropped 6 bases and J dropped 9; count of bases not matched to a gene: 3. This CDR3 spans 12 amino acids. CDR1 is MNHEY and CDR2 is SVGAGI in the germline V gene. CDR3 coding DNA: TGTGCCAGCAGGGGCGGGAGGGGTGAGCAGTTCTTC. It yields the protein CASRGGRGEQFF.

This chain joins TRBV4-3 and TRBJ2-7; unclear D gene. Trimming cost V 0 bases and J 3 bases, with 15 bases left between them. Germline CDR1 LGHNA, CDR2 YSLEER. CDR3 length: 16 residues. In nucleotides, the CDR3 is TGCGCCAGCAGCCAAGATAGGCACACGGCTAACTACGAGCAGTACTTC. It yields the protein CASSQDRHTANYEQYF.

The gene calls are TRBV15 and TRBJ2-2; maybe TRBD1 (5 bases). CDR1 and CDR2 from the germline V gene are LNHNV and YYDKDF (reference sequence). The CDR3 consists of 15 residues. V was cut by 1 base and J by 4 bases, with 10 bases left in between. The DNA of the CDR3 is TGTGCCACCAGCAGAGTAGGGGCGGTCACCGGGGAGCTGTTTTTT. Translating gives CATSRVGAVTGELFF.

CDR3 residues: CASRRLAVSTDTQYF. The CDR3 region has the DNA TGTGCCAGCCGGCGACTAGCGGTTAGCACAGATACGCAGTATTTT. This sequence joins TRBV27 and TRBJ2-3; the match to TRBD2 covers 9 bases. CDR1 MNHEY and CDR2 SMNVEV come from the germline V gene (reference sequence). Trimming at V came to 8 bases and at J to 0 bases, leaving 6 bases not matched to a gene. The CDR3 runs to 15 residues.

The chain has TRBV9 and TRBJ2-7; weak D call: TRBD1 (5 bases). Trimming stripped 0 bases from V and 1 base from J, with 8 bases between. CDR1 is SGDLS and CDR2 is YYNGEE in the germline V gene. The CDR3 length is 14 residues. The DNA for the CDR3 is TGTGCCAGCAGCGTAGAAGGGGTTTCCTACGAGCAGTACTTC. Translating gives CASSVEGVSYEQYF.

J is TRBJ2-3 and V is TRBV18; TRBD1 matches at 7 bases. The CDR3 loop spans 16 amino acids. Germline CDR1 KGHSH, CDR2 LQKENI. V dropped 3 bases and J dropped 2; count of bases not matched to a gene: 8. Here the CDR3 reads CASSPPKQGNTDTQYF. The CDR3 DNA sequence: TGTGCCAGCTCACCGCCTAAACAGGGGAACACAGATACGCAGTATTTT.

This chain uses TRBV11-2 with TRBJ2-1, with D unclear. Trimming cost V 5 bases and J 5 bases, with 10 bases left between them. Germline CDR1 and CDR2: SGHAT and FQNNGV. CDR3 length: 13 amino acids. The CDR3 reads CASSPVVHNEQFF. In DNA form, the CDR3 reads TGTGCCAGCAGCCCAGTCGTCCACAATGAGCAGTTCTTC.

The J gene is TRBJ2-1, the V gene TRBV18; D call uncertain. From germline, CDR1 is KGHSH and CDR2 LQKENI. The CDR3 covers 13 residues. Trimming shortened V by 5 bases and J by 10 bases, and 15 bases separated the two germline ends. CDR3 nucleotide sequence: TGTGCCAGCTCATTAACCTACGGAGAGGAGCAGTTCTTC. Translated, it gives CASSLTYGEEQFF.

The V and J genes are TRBV18 and TRBJ1-2; D remains ambiguous. This CDR3 has 14 amino acids. Trimming took off 9 bases at V and 1 base at J, with 15 bases between the two ends. Germline CDR1 is KGHSH and CDR2 is LQKENI. The CDR3 sequence: CASTPQELNYGYTF. The CDR3 nucleotides read TGTGCCAGTACCCCGCAGGAACTTAACTATGGCTACACCTTC. Together with reference TRBV18 and TRBJ1-2, the CDR3 gives the full variable domain: NAGVMQNPRHLVRRRGQEARLRCSPMKGHSHVYWYRQLPEEGLKFMVYLQKENIIDESGMPKERFSAEFPKEGPSILRIQQVVRGDSAAYFCASTPQELNYGYTFGSGTRLTVV.

The V call is TRBV2, the J call TRBJ2-3, with 10 bases fitting TRBD2. The CDR3 loop spans 16 amino acids. CDR1 and CDR2 from the germline V gene are SNHLY and FYNNEI. V was pared by 0 bases and J by 4 bases, with 4 bases of the junction left unmatched. As DNA, the CDR3 is TGTGCCAGCAGTGAAGCGGTACTAGCGGGGCCAGATACGCAGTATTTT. The encoded protein is CASSEAVLAGPDTQYF. Using reference TRBV2 and TRBJ2-3 for the parts outside the CDR3, the full variable domain is EPEVTQTPSHQVTQMGQEVILRCVPISNHLYFYWYRQILGQKVEFLVSFYNNEISEKSEIFDDQFSVERPDGSNFTLKIRSTKLEDSAMYFCASSEAVLAGPDTQYFGPGTRLTVL.

This chain connects TRBV10-3 to TRBJ2-3, with D possibly TRBD2 on 6 matching bases. The CDR3 extends over 14 amino acids. V dropped 5 bases and J dropped 0 bases, with 9 bases sitting between them. Germline values: CDR1 ENHRY, CDR2 SYGVKD. The CDR3 sequence is CAISLAASTDTQYF. CDR3 nucleotide sequence: TGTGCCATCAGTTTAGCGGCTAGCACAGATACGCAGTATTTT.

In DNA, the CDR3 is TGTGCCTGGAGTGTACAGTTTCGGGACAGGGGGCAGAACTATGGCTACACCTTC. Translating it yields CAWSVQFRDRGQNYGYTF. V is TRBV30 and J is TRBJ1-2, with 12 nucleotides matching TRBD1. V dropped 0 bases and J dropped 2; count of bases not matched to a gene: 10. The CDR3 loop spans 18 amino acids. Per germline, CDR1 GTSNPN and CDR2 SVGIG (reference sequence).

The rearrangement links TRBV29-1 to TRBJ1-1; 12 bases map to TRBD1. Germline CDR1 and CDR2: SQVTM and ANQGSEA. The CDR3 runs to 14 residues. The junction had 8 bases not matched to a gene; V was cut back by 7 bases and J by 5 bases. The DNA of the CDR3 is TGCAGCGCATCTTGGGACAGGGGGCGAACTGAAGCTTTCTTT. This encodes CSASWDRGRTEAFF.

The rearrangement uses TRBV19 and TRBJ1-1; D is uncertain. The CDR3 has 13 amino acids. Trimming pared 3 bases from V and 3 bases from J, leaving 8 bases between. The germline gives CDR1 LNHDA, CDR2 SQIVND (reference sequence). The DNA for the CDR3 is TGTGCCAGTAGTATTACTCGGGACACTGAAGCTTTCTTT. Amino acid sequence: CASSITRDTEAFF.

The V call is TRBV5-5, the J call TRBJ2-7; no firm D call. The CDR3 has 15 amino acids. V was trimmed by 0 bases and J by 1 base, leaving 11 bases between them. The V gene's germline CDR1 is SGHKS and CDR2 YYEKEE (reference sequence). In DNA form, the CDR3 reads TGTGCCAGCAGCTTGGGTGGTGGTCAGTCCTACGAGCAGTACTTC. Amino acid sequence: CASSLGGGQSYEQYF.

The chain links TRBV5-1 to TRBJ2-1, with 10 bases fitting TRBD2. Germline trimming cut 5 bases from V and 5 bases from J; bases unmatched to any gene: 16. CDR1 is SGHRS, CDR2 YFSETQ, per germline. This CDR3 comprises 18 residues. CDR3: CASSGGYLGLAENNEQFF. The DNA for the CDR3 is TGCGCCAGCAGTGGAGGGTACCTTGGACTAGCGGAGAACAATGAGCAGTTCTTC.

The chain recombines TRBV6-5 with TRBJ1-3; TRBD1 is a possible D gene (5 bases). Germline lookup yields CDR1 MNHEY and CDR2 SVGAGI. The CDR3 loop spans 14 amino acids. The V end was cut by 6 bases, the J end by 0 bases, with 9 bases between. In DNA, the CDR3 is TGTGCCAGCAGGGGGACGGTCTCTGGAAACACCATATATTTT. This sequence encodes CASRGTVSGNTIYF.

The chain uses TRBV5-1 and TRBJ2-2; D gene ambiguous. The CDR3 runs to 14 residues. V was shortened by 3 bases and J by 5 bases, with 11 bases between the two germline ends. The germline gives CDR1 SGHRS, CDR2 YFSETQ. CDR3 loop: CASSWVPLTGELFF. In DNA, the CDR3 is TGCGCCAGCAGCTGGGTACCTCTGACCGGGGAGCTGTTTTTT.

This chain links TRBV28 with TRBJ2-7, with 9 bases identical to TRBD1. The V gene's germline CDR1 is MDHEN and CDR2 SYDVKM. This CDR3 comprises 13 residues. Germline trimming cut 5 bases from V and 5 bases from J; bases unmatched to any gene: 4. The CDR3 loop is CASSIYRGHEQYF. As DNA, the CDR3 is TGTGCCAGCAGTATTTACAGGGGGCACGAGCAGTACTTC.

Note on this clone: The junction and the germline gene differ at one end; a read error may be behind it. The chain carries TRBV15 and TRBJ1-1; perhaps TRBD1 as D (5 bases). The length of the CDR3 is 14 residues. In germline, CDR1 is LNHNV, CDR2 YYDKDF (reference sequence). Written as DNA, the CDR3 is TGTGCCACCAGGAGAGGGGCGATGAACACTGAAGCTTTCTTT. This encodes CATRRGAMNTEAFF.

The V gene is TRBV2, the J gene TRBJ2-3, with 7 bases lining up with TRBD2. V lost 7 bases to trimming and J lost 1 base; unmatched junction nucleotides: 11. Germline V gene sequence: CDR1 SNHLY, CDR2 FYNNEI. This CDR3 contains 16 residues. The CDR3 DNA follows: TGTGCCAGCACCCCCGGCGGGGCGGGAGGCACAGATACGCAGTATTTT. Translation: CASTPGGAGGTDTQYF.

The chain carries TRBV6-6 and TRBJ1-5, with 7 bases that match TRBD1. Germline V gives CDR1 MNHNY, CDR2 SVGAGI (reference sequence). J gave up 0 bases and V 2 bases, and 4 bases lay outside the gene matches. This CDR3 has 16 residues. In DNA form, the CDR3 reads TGTGCCAGCAGTTACGGGACAGCATATAGCAATCAGCCCCAGCATTTT. Amino acids: CASSYGTAYSNQPQHF.

This sequence joins TRBV28 and TRBJ2-5; the D gene is possibly TRBD2 (6 bases). V was shortened by 6 bases and J by 5 bases, with 13 bases between the two germline ends. Germline V lookup: CDR1 MDHEN, CDR2 SYDVKM. This CDR3 is built from 13 residues. This CDR3 is CASREGRRETQYF. CDR3 coding DNA: TGTGCCAGCAGGGAGGGTCGGCGGGAGACCCAGTACTTC.

J is TRBJ2-3 and V is TRBV7-2; perhaps TRBD2 as D (6 bases). This CDR3 spans 15 amino acids. The ends were cut back, 0 bases at V and 3 bases at J, with 10 bases in the middle. Per germline, CDR1 SGHTA and CDR2 FQGNSA. The DNA for the CDR3 is TGTGCCAGCAGCTTAGCTGCGGGATTGACAGATACGCAGTATTTT. This translates into CASSLAAGLTDTQYF. Full variable domain (rest looked up from reference TRBV7-2 and TRBJ2-3): GAGVSQSPSNKVTEKGKDVELRCDPISGHTALYWYRQSLGQGLEFLIYFQGNSAPDKSGLPSDRFSAERTGGSVSTLTIQRTQQEDSAVYLCASSLAAGLTDTQYFGPGTRLTVL.

V gene TRBV5-6 combines with J gene TRBJ1-5, with TRBD1 identical over 8 bases. This CDR3 spans 18 amino acids. The junction had 13 bases not matched to a gene; V was cut back by 2 bases and J by 3 bases. CDR1 is SGHDT and CDR2 is YYEEEE in the germline V gene. This CDR3 reads CASSFGTGRGGTNQPQHF. As DNA, the CDR3 is TGTGCCAGCAGCTTTGGGACAGGTAGGGGGGGTACCAATCAGCCCCAGCATTTT.

The CDR3 protein is CASSQEASGAYSYEQYF. The CDR3 DNA reads TGCGCCAGCAGCCAAGAAGCAAGCGGGGCCTACTCCTACGAGCAGTACTTC. This chain joins TRBV4-3 and TRBJ2-7, with TRBD2 matching 7 bases. The CDR3 runs to 17 residues. The V gene's germline CDR1 is LGHNA and CDR2 YSLEER. V gave up 0 bases and J gave up 0 bases; unmatched junction bases: 8.

This chain uses TRBV7-7 with TRBJ2-1; D is unclear. The CDR3 extends over 13 amino acids. In germline, CDR1 is SSHAT, CDR2 FNYEAQ (reference sequence). Trimming cost V 0 bases and J 5 bases, with 5 bases left between them. CDR3 coding DNA: TGTGCCAGCAGCTTAGCACGGAACAATGAGCAGTTCTTC. This codes for CASSLARNNEQFF. Using reference TRBV7-7 and TRBJ2-1 for the parts outside the CDR3, the full variable domain is GAGVSQSPRYKVTKRGQDVTLRCDPISSHATLYWYQQALGQGPEFLTYFNYEAQPDKSGLPSDRFSAERPEGSISTLTIQRTEQRDSAMYRCASSLARNNEQFFGPGTRLTVL.

V is TRBV2 and J is TRBJ2-3, with D perhaps being TRBD1 or TRBD2 (5 bases each). Germline values: CDR1 SNHLY, CDR2 FYNNEI. This CDR3 comprises 14 residues. The V end lost 7 bases, the J end lost 5 bases, and 16 bases lay between the germline ends. In DNA, the CDR3 is TGTGCCAGCACCGTGATTGGGGGAAGAGATACGCAGTATTTT. Translating it yields CASTVIGGRDTQYF.

The chain is built from TRBV27 and TRBJ1-4; D ambiguous. V lost 5 bases and J 10 bases, leaving 14 bases between the germline ends. Per the germline V gene, CDR1 is MNHEY and CDR2 is SMNVEV (reference sequence). The CDR3 consists of 13 residues. The CDR3 DNA reads TGTGCCAGCAGTCCTCCGGGGTTCGCAAAACTGTTTTTT. Amino acids: CASSPPGFAKLFF.